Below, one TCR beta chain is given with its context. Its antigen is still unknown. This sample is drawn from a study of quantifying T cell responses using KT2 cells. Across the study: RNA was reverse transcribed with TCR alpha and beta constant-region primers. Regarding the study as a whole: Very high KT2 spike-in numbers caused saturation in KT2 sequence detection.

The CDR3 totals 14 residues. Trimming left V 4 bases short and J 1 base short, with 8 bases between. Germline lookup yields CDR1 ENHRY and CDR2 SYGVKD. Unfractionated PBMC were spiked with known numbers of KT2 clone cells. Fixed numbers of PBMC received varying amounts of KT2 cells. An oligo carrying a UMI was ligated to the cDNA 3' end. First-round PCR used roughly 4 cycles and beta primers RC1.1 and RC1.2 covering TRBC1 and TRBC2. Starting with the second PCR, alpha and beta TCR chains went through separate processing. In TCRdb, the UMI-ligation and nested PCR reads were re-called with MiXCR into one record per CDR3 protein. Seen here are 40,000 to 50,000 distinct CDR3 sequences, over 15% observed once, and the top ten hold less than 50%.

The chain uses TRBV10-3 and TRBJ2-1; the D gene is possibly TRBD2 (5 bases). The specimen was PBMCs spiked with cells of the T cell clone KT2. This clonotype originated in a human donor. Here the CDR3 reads CAISVRESYNEQFF. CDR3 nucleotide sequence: TGTGCCATCAGTGTACGGGAATCCTACAATGAGCAGTTCTTC.